The 22 T cell receptor beta chains presented below share a single source sample, sequenced in a study of shared clonotypes between healthy human individuals. Method: immunoSEQ multiplex PCR; TCRdb's copy keeps in-frame clones and lacks some. The table records 2 million to 2.5 million clones, approximately 93% of them present only once. The sample was naive CD4+ T cells from PBMCs. Subset in this sample: CD45RA+ positively selected. These receptors originate from a young man in good health. Some clones in this sample may be carry-over from other donors' samples.

The genes are TRBV28 and TRBJ2-7; TRBD1 agrees at 8 bases. The germline CDR1 and CDR2 sequences are MDHEN and SYDVKM. This CDR3 has 14 residues. V was clipped by 5 bases and J by 3 bases; unmatched bases: 6. This chain's CDR3 is CASSRTGTGYEQYF. CDR3 bases: TGTGCCAGCAGTCGGACAGGGACGGGCTACGAGCAGTACTTC.

The V call is TRBV18, the J call TRBJ2-2; D not resolved. Germline V CDR1 and CDR2: KGHSH, LQKENI. V shed 2 bases and J shed 0 bases, with 10 bases lying between them. The CDR3 totals 16 residues. CDR3 sequence reads: CASSPYKHTNTGELFF. The CDR3, as DNA: TGTGCCAGCTCACCATATAAACACACGAACACCGGGGAGCTGTTTTTT.

The chain links TRBV11-2 to TRBJ2-5; D gene uncertain. CDR1 is SGHAT, CDR2 FQNNGV, per germline. Trimming took off 4 bases at V and 5 bases at J, with 8 bases between the two ends. The CDR3 is 12 residues long. Here the CDR3 reads CASSSSTETQYF. The CDR3 DNA reads as TGTGCCAGCAGCTCTTCCACTGAGACCCAGTACTTC.

V usage is TRBV4-1 and J usage is TRBJ1-1, with TRBD1 as a possible D gene (5 bases). This CDR3 contains 15 residues. V lost 0 bases, J lost 11 bases, and 19 bases lay in between. Germline V gene sequence: CDR1 MGHRA, CDR2 YSYEKL. The CDR3 region has the DNA TGCGCCAGCAGCCAAGATGGACGCACTCCCGGGGGGGCTTTCTTT. The encoded protein is CASSQDGRTPGGAFF.

CDR3 sequence (DNA): TGTGCCAGCAGTTCCAGGAGGAGCTCCTACGAGCAGTACTTC. Protein product: CASSSRRSSYEQYF. This rearrangement joins TRBV27 to TRBJ2-7; D may be TRBD2 (5 bases). The CDR3 consists of 14 residues. V was pared by 4 bases and J by 0 bases, with 10 bases between. Germline loops: CDR1 MNHEY, CDR2 SMNVEV (reference sequence).

The V gene is TRBV5-4, the J gene TRBJ2-2; D tentatively reads TRBD1 or TRBD2 (5 bases each). This CDR3 contains 15 residues. Trimming removed 5 bases at V and 5 bases at J, with 16 bases between. Per germline, CDR1 SGHNT and CDR2 YYREEE (reference sequence). The CDR3 reads CASRRLGPKTGELFF. CDR3 DNA sequence: TGTGCCAGCAGGCGATTGGGACCTAAGACCGGGGAGCTGTTTTTT.

In DNA form, the CDR3 reads TGTGCCAGCGTGGAGGACAGGGCCCCTGAAGCTTTCTTT. This translates into CASVEDRAPEAFF. The chain is built from TRBV7-9 and TRBJ1-1; 8 bases agree with TRBD1. The germline CDR1 and CDR2 sequences are SEHNR and FQNEAQ (reference sequence). The CDR3 totals 13 residues. Unmatched junction bases numbered 8, after V lost 8 bases and J lost 6 bases. Together with reference TRBV7-9 and TRBJ1-1, the CDR3 gives the full variable domain: DTGVSQNPRHKITKRGQNVTFRCDPISEHNRLYWYRQTLGQGPEFLTYFQNEAQLEKSRLLSDRFSAERPKGSFSTLEIQRTEQGDSAMYLCASVEDRAPEAFFGQGTRLTVV.

The V call is TRBV4-1, the J call TRBJ2-7, with D unclear. From germline, CDR1 is MGHRA and CDR2 YSYEKL. V was pared by 1 base and J by 6 bases, with 19 bases between. This CDR3 has 16 amino acids. CDR3 nucleotide sequence: TGCGCCAGCAGCCAAGGGTCGCGGCGACCCCAGCGCGAGCAGTACTTC. Translated: CASSQGSRRPQREQYF.

As regards this clone: The sample contains more than one DNA sequence encoding this CDR3. The chain joins TRBV9 to TRBJ2-1; 7 bases fit TRBD2. The germline CDR1 and CDR2 sequences are SGDLS and YYNGEE. CDR3 size: 15 residues. J lost 0 bases, V lost 4 bases, and 4 bases had no gene match. This chain's CDR3 is CASSPSGGSYNEQFF. The CDR3 DNA sequence: TGTGCCAGCAGCCCTTCGGGAGGCTCCTACAATGAGCAGTTCTTC.

This sequence joins TRBV7-9 and TRBJ2-7; D might be TRBD1 (5 bases). The CDR3 runs to 14 residues. Trimming removed 5 bases from V and 7 bases from J, with 18 bases in between. Looked up from germline, CDR1 is SEHNR and CDR2 is FQNEAQ (reference sequence). CDR3 region: CASSPGQGVGEQYF. In nucleotides, the CDR3 is TGTGCCAGCAGCCCCGGTCAGGGTGTGGGTGAGCAGTACTTC.

The chain recombines TRBV6-6 with TRBJ2-2; 10 nucleotides line up with TRBD1. Trimming took 5 bases from V and 5 from J; bases not matched to a gene: 8. The CDR3 covers 16 residues. Germline V CDR1 and CDR2: MNHNY, SVGAGI (reference sequence). CDR3 sequence: CASSQGTGVRTGELFF. The CDR3 DNA sequence: TGTGCCAGCAGTCAGGGGACAGGGGTGAGAACCGGGGAGCTGTTTTTT.

V usage is TRBV7-9 and J usage is TRBJ1-1, with 8 bases lining up with TRBD1. Trimming took 3 bases from V and 9 from J; bases not matched to a gene: 6. Germline CDR1 SEHNR, CDR2 FQNEAQ (reference sequence). There are 13 residues in the CDR3. The CDR3: CASSFTGGRQAFF. CDR3 bases: TGTGCCAGCAGCTTTACAGGGGGGAGACAAGCTTTCTTT.

V usage is TRBV30 and J usage is TRBJ1-6; maybe TRBD1 (5 bases). Germline loops: CDR1 GTSNPN, CDR2 SVGIG (reference sequence). V dropped 5 bases and J dropped 2 bases, with 10 bases sitting between them. This CDR3 is built from 14 residues. CDR3 amino acids: CAWGHLTYNSPLHF. In DNA form, the CDR3 reads TGTGCCTGGGGACACCTGACCTATAATTCACCCCTCCACTTT.

The chain recombines TRBV13 with TRBJ1-2, with 12 bases lining up with TRBD1. This CDR3 is built from 16 residues. The germline V gene encodes CDR1 PRHDT and CDR2 FYEKMQ (reference sequence). V shed 6 bases and J 8 bases; nucleotides not matched to a gene: 13. DNA of the CDR3: TGTGCCAGCAGTCCCGGGACAGGGGGCCCGGGATACGGCTACACCTTC. Its protein product is CASSPGTGGPGYGYTF.

The rearrangement uses TRBV7-2 and TRBJ2-7; perhaps TRBD1 as D (5 bases). The CDR3 sequence is 13 residues long. Trimming took off 2 bases at V and 5 bases at J, with 10 bases between the two ends. Germline V gene data show CDR1 as SGHTA and CDR2 as FQGNSA. CDR3 sequence: CASSLLGPDEQYF. In DNA form, the CDR3 reads TGTGCCAGCAGCTTACTGGGGCCCGACGAGCAGTACTTC.

The chain uses TRBV5-4 and TRBJ1-2; 7 bases are shared with TRBD1. With 4 bases clipped from V and 0 bases from J, the junction kept 3 bases outside the gene matches. CDR1 SGHNT and CDR2 YYREEE come from the germline V gene (reference sequence). The length of the CDR3 is 14 residues. CDR3 sequence reads: CASSRQGANYGYTF. In DNA form, the CDR3 reads TGTGCCAGCAGCCGACAGGGAGCTAACTATGGCTACACCTTC.

This chain connects TRBV27 to TRBJ2-7, with D maybe TRBD2 (5 bases). The CDR3 loop spans 15 amino acids. The V and J ends lost 2 bases and 10 bases respectively, with 21 bases between them. CDR1 and CDR2 from the germline V gene are MNHEY and SMNVEV (reference sequence). DNA for the CDR3: TGTGCCAGCAGTTTACGTCCCCTCGTAAGCGGCCTCCAGTACTTC. Encoded protein: CASSLRPLVSGLQYF.

The rearrangement joins TRBV5-4 to TRBJ2-7, with TRBD2 matching 7 bases. There are 13 residues in the CDR3. Germline CDR1 is SGHNT and CDR2 is YYREEE (reference sequence). V shed 4 bases, J shed 4 bases, and the junction held 5 bases outside the gene matches. CDR3 DNA: TGTGCCAGCAGCCCCGGGACTATTTACGAGCAGTACTTC. Translating gives CASSPGTIYEQYF.

For the CDR3, the DNA is TGTGCCAGCAGCCCCTGGACTAGCGGGGGGGGTGGTACGCAGTATTTT. Translated, it gives CASSPWTSGGGGTQYF. This chain connects TRBV11-2 to TRBJ2-3; 15 bases agree with TRBD2. The CDR3 sequence is 16 residues long. Looked up from germline, CDR1 is SGHAT and CDR2 is FQNNGV. The V and J ends lost 5 bases and 8 bases, in that order; junction bases with no gene match: 8.

V gene TRBV5-1 combines with J gene TRBJ1-1; TRBD1 matches 8 bases. In germline, CDR1 is SGHRS, CDR2 YFSETQ. Trimming cost V 0 bases and J 4 bases; bases outside gene matches: 5. The CDR3 has 15 residues. CDR3 coding DNA: TGCGCCAGCAGCTTGGGACAGGGGCTGGGCACTGAAGCTTTCTTT. Encoded protein: CASSLGQGLGTEAFF.

The chain is built from TRBV7-6 and TRBJ2-7; D unclear. This CDR3 is 14 amino acids long. Trimming took off 1 base at V and 0 bases at J, with 7 bases between the two ends. The germline V gene has CDR1 SGHVS and CDR2 FNYEAQ. CDR3 residues: CASSLGAISYEQYF. The CDR3 nucleotides are TGTGCCAGCAGCTTAGGCGCCATCTCCTACGAGCAGTACTTC.

This clone was recorded only once. The chain has TRBV28 and TRBJ1-3; D is undetermined. The CDR3 is 16 amino acids. Trimming cost V 8 bases and J 0 bases, with 17 bases left between them. Per the germline V gene, CDR1 is MDHEN and CDR2 is SYDVKM. In DNA form, the CDR3 reads TGTGCCAGCCATGAAAGCCCGGCTTACTCTGGAAACACCATATATTTT. Its protein is CASHESPAYSGNTIYF.